The source of this T cell receptor (beta chain) is a study of T cells after yellow fever vaccination. Study in general: Researchers used SMART-Seq v4 Ultra Low Input to prepare fractions that had low cell numbers. Regarding the study as a whole: The CD4 and CD8 compartments had a small share of their clonotypes in common. The study found a weaker secondary response that peaked faster, day 5 versus 15. The study re-detected most primary-vaccination clones after the booster (approximately 97% CD4, roughly 90% CD8).

The V segment lost 7 bases and the J segment 2 bases; nucleotides outside the gene matches: 4. CDR1 is SNHLY, CDR2 FYNNEI, per germline. This CDR3 contains 13 residues. TCRdb reprocessed the 5' RACE reads via MiXCR and lists one record per CDR3 protein. This sample has about 320,000 distinct CDR3 sequences, with approximately 12% found just once. Concerning this clonotype itself: Its antigen is not identified.

V and J are TRBV2 and TRBJ2-5, with 7 bases aligning to TRBD1. Here the sequenced sample was CD4+ T cells sorted from PBMCs, taken 45 days after the yellow fever booster vaccination. This clonotype was obtained from a man younger than 35 who received the YFV17D yellow fever vaccine. CDR3 residues: CASTLGQQETQYF. As DNA, the CDR3 is TGTGCCAGCACCTTGGGACAGCAAGAGACCCAGTACTTC.